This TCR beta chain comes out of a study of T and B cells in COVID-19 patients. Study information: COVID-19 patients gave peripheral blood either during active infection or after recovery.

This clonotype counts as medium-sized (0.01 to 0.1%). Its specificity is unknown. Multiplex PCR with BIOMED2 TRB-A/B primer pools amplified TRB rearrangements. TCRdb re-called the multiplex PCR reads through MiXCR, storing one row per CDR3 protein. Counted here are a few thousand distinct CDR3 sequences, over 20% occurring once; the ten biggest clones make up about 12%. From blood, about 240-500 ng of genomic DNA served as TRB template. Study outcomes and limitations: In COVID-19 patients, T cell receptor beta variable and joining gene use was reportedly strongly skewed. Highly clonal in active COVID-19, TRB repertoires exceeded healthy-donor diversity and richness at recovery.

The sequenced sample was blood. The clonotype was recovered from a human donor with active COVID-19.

CDR3 DNA sequence: TGTGCCAGCAGTGCTAGGGACCCGCCTGACTACGAGCAGTACTTC. Its protein is CASSARDPPDYEQYF. The rearrangement joins TRBV6-2 or TRBV6-3 to TRBJ2-7; D is tentatively TRBD1 or TRBD2 (5 bases each). Deletions cut 5 bases from V and 3 bases from J, with 17 bases between. The CDR3 contains 15 residues. Germline loops: CDR1 MNHEY, CDR2 SVGEGT.